This T cell receptor (beta chain) was obtained from a study of cytomegalovirus exposure and HLA in healthy donors. Researchers ran the PCR with 60 Vbeta and 13 Jbeta primers. Sequencing was performed with immunoSEQ multiplex PCR; in TCRdb, only in-frame clones are kept and a portion is missing. The sample includes over 150,000 clones, under 90% of them seen just once. Per the germline V gene, CDR1 is SEHNR and CDR2 is FQNEAQ (reference sequence). The CDR3 is made up of 15 amino acids. V was cut by 1 base and J by 4 bases, with 11 bases left in between. The sample comprised PBMCs. The J gene is TRBJ2-4, the V gene TRBV7-9; D gene ambiguous. This clonotype originated in a man younger than 40 in good health and CMV-seropositive. CDR3 sequence: CASSLEWVGKNIQYF. CDR3 DNA sequence: TGTGCCAGCAGCTTAGAATGGGTCGGGAAAAACATTCAGTACTTC.